These T cell receptor beta chains were read from a single sample in a study of blood T cell repertoires in COVID-19. Sequenced by immunoSEQ multiplex PCR; TCRdb stores in-frame clones only, minus some. The data hold around 340,000 clones, with about 88% observed a single time. Sequencing was done on a sample of peripheral blood. The source is a woman aged 60-75 years with COVID-19, enrolled during active disease. The CDR3 runs from the conserved cysteine through the conserved F or W. The D gene is left open where the match is weak. The size of a clone is reported for some rows only, either as once, few or many, or as a class for expanded clones.

j_call | d_call | clone_size | v_call | cdr3_nt | cdr3_aa
TRBJ2-5 | - | once | TRBV11-2 | TGTGCCAGCAGCCCCCCGCAGGGGACCGTAGAGACCCAGTACTTC | CASSPPQGTVETQYF
TRBJ2-2 | - | - | TRBV5-6 | TGTGCCAGCAGCTCCCTCCACACTGCGGGGAAAACCGGGGAGCTGTTTTTT | CASSSLHTAGKTGELFF
TRBJ1-4 | - | - | TRBV30 | TGTGCCTGGAGTCACCAGCAGGTTTCACTGTTTTTT | CAWSHQQVSLFF
TRBJ2-5 | TRBD1 | - | TRBV6-1 | TGTGCCAGCAGTGAGGGACCCCAGGGGGCCCAGTACTTC | CASSEGPQGAQYF
TRBJ1-6 | - | - | TRBV5-1 | TGCGCCAGCAGCTTCGGGGATTCACCCCTCCACTTT | CASSFGDSPLHF
TRBJ2-7 | - | - | TRBV28 | TGTGCCAGCAGTGAAGGACAGTCCTACGAGCAGTACTTC | CASSEGQSYEQYF
TRBJ2-7 | - | - | TRBV6-5 | TGTGCCAGCAGTTTAAACTCAGGGGAGCAGTACTTC | CASSLNSGEQYF
TRBJ2-7 | - | - | TRBV10-3 | TGTGCCATCAACGGGCGGGGCATAGCCTACGAGCAGTACTTC | CAINGRGIAYEQYF
TRBJ2-7 | TRBD1 | - | TRBV7-2 | TGTGCCAGCAGCTTAGGGACAGGGGGCTCCTACGAGCAGTACTTC | CASSLGTGGSYEQYF
TRBJ2-1 | TRBD1 | - | TRBV9 | TGTGCCAGCAGCTCCGGGACAGGGTCCTACAATGAGCAGTTCTTC | CASSSGTGSYNEQFF
TRBJ1-3 | - | - | TRBV5-1 | TGCGCCAGCAGCTTGTCGACAGAACCTTCTGGAAACACCATATATTTT | CASSLSTEPSGNTIYF
TRBJ1-6 | TRBD1 | - | TRBV2 | TGTGCCAGCAGTGAAGACAGGGGGGGGGTCGGTTGGCCCCTCCACTTT | CASSEDRGGVGWPLHF
TRBJ1-4 | TRBD1 | - | TRBV4-1 | TGCGCCAGCAGCCTCAGGGCGCCGGAGGGGGCCTCGGGTGAAAAACTGTTTTTT | CASSLRAPEGASGEKLFF
TRBJ1-2 | - | - | TRBV4-1 | TGCGCCAGCAGCCAAGAGGTCCGCACAGGGAGTACCTTC | CASSQEVRTGSTF
TRBJ1-1 | TRBD1 | - | TRBV5-1 | TGCGCCAGCAGCGTTGGGACAGTGAACACTGAAGCTTTCTTT | CASSVGTVNTEAFF
TRBJ2-7 | - | - | TRBV18 | TGTGCCAGCTCCCCGCCCGGGCGGGGCCAGGGCGAGCAGTACTTC | CASSPPGRGQGEQYF
TRBJ2-5 | - | once | TRBV30 | TGTGCCTGGAGTGTGGAGCCAGCTCGGGAGACCCAGTACTTC | CAWSVEPARETQYF
TRBJ2-3 | TRBD2 | - | TRBV18 | TGTGCCAGCTCACCATTACCGACTAGCGGGACAAGCACAGATACGCAGTATTTT | CASSPLPTSGTSTDTQYF
TRBJ2-7 | - | - | TRBV6-5 | TGTGCCAGCAGTTACTACGGGGTATCCTACGAGCAGTACTTC | CASSYYGVSYEQYF
TRBJ1-4 | TRBD1 | - | TRBV25-1 | TGTGCCAGCAGTGACCCCCGGGACAGCGGCCGGGGGGGACTGTTTTTT | CASSDPRDSGRGGLFF
TRBJ1-5 | TRBD1 | few | TRBV19 | TGTGCCAGTAGTCCAGGGGGGAGACAGCCCCAGCATTTT | CASSPGGRQPQHF
TRBJ2-1 | TRBD1 | - | TRBV5-1 | TGCGCCAGCAGCTTGTCAGGGGGCCCCTACAATGAGCAGTTCTTC | CASSLSGGPYNEQFF
TRBJ2-5 | - | - | TRBV7-2 | TGTGCCAGCAGCTACGGAAGGGACCACATCGGGGGAGGGACCCAGTACTTC | CASSYGRDHIGGGTQYF
TRBJ1-2 | - | - | TRBV2 | TGTGCCAGCACCGCTTCGGGGGGGCGAGCCTATGGCTACACCTTC | CASTASGGRAYGYTF
TRBJ1-2 | - | - | TRBV2 | TGTGCCAGCAGCCGGGATAACTATGGCTACACCTTC | CASSRDNYGYTF
TRBJ1-1 | - | once | TRBV5-1 | TGCGCCAGCAGCTACCGACAGAACACTGAAGCTTTCTTT | CASSYRQNTEAFF
TRBJ1-5 | - | few | TRBV19 | TGTGCCAGTAGTCCCCCCGTCCAGGCCAGCAATCAGCCCCAGCATTTT | CASSPPVQASNQPQHF
TRBJ1-1 | TRBD1 | - | TRBV5-4 | TGTGCCAGCAGCTTACAGGGGATAGTTGAAGCTTTCTTT | CASSLQGIVEAFF
TRBJ2-7 | TRBD1 | once | TRBV15 | TGTGCCACCAGCAGCCTAGGACAGGGTATCTACGAGCAGTACTTC | CATSSLGQGIYEQYF
TRBJ2-1 | - | - | TRBV7-3 | TGTGCCAGCAGCTTTCCCGGGACAGAGCAGTTCTTC | CASSFPGTEQFF
TRBJ1-1 | TRBD1 | - | TRBV27 | TGTGCCAGCAGGGGACAGGGGAACACTGAAGCTTTCTTT | CASRGQGNTEAFF
TRBJ1-1 | - | - | TRBV7-2 | TGTGCCAGCAGCTCTTCCACGGGGTGGGCTGAAGCTTTCTTT | CASSSSTGWAEAFF
TRBJ2-7 | TRBD1 | - | TRBV11-3 | TGTGCCAGCAGCCTAGAACAGGGGGGCCTCGGCGAGCAGTACTTC | CASSLEQGGLGEQYF
TRBJ1-6 | - | once | TRBV7-3 | TGTGCCAGCAGCTTAACCGCGGGTAACTCACCCCTCCACTTT | CASSLTAGNSPLHF
TRBJ1-5 | - | - | TRBV6-2/TRBV6-3 | TGTGCCAGCAGTTACTGGGGGGGCCAGCCCCAGCATTTT | CASSYWGGQPQHF
TRBJ1-1 | TRBD1 | - | TRBV6-5 | TGTGCCAGCAACCAGGGGGGTACTGAAGCTTTCTTT | CASNQGGTEAFF
TRBJ1-5 | TRBD1 | - | TRBV9 | TGTGCCAGCAGCGGAACAGGGGGTGTCAATCAGCCCCAGCATTTT | CASSGTGGVNQPQHF
TRBJ2-3 | TRBD1 | - | TRBV30 | TGTGCCTGGAGTGTACAGGGGGCCGATACGCAGTATTTT | CAWSVQGADTQYF
TRBJ1-1 | - | - | TRBV18 | TGTGCCAGCTCACCAGCCGGTGCTCTGGACACTGAAGCTTTCTTT | CASSPAGALDTEAFF
TRBJ2-2 | - | - | TRBV7-9 | TGTGCCAGCAGCCCGTTGGGGCGGCGGACCGGGGAGCTGTTTTTT | CASSPLGRRTGELFF
TRBJ2-1 | - | few | TRBV30 | TGTGCCTGGAGTTCTTCTTACACCAATGAGCAGTTCTTC | CAWSSSYTNEQFF
TRBJ2-6 | - | - | TRBV5-1 | TGCGCCAGCAGCCTCCTATCCTCTGGGGCCAACGTCCTGACTTTC | CASSLLSSGANVLTF
TRBJ2-3 | TRBD2 | - | TRBV5-6 | TGTGCCAGCAGCTTGCCTACCGCGGGGGGGCTGGCAGATACGCAGTATTTT | CASSLPTAGGLADTQYF
TRBJ1-6 | - | - | TRBV7-6 | TGTGCCAGCAGCTCGACAGAGCTCCAGGCCCTCCACTTT | CASSSTELQALHF
TRBJ2-5 | TRBD2 | - | TRBV2 | TGTGCCAGCAGTGATTTGAGCGGGGGGGCCCCGGAGACCCAGTACTTC | CASSDLSGGAPETQYF
TRBJ2-4 | - | - | TRBV7-2 | TGTGCCAGCTCTGGCCTGGACAAGGTCAAAAACATTCAGTACTTC | CASSGLDKVKNIQYF
TRBJ2-1 | TRBD2 | - | TRBV7-6 | TGTGCCAGCAGCTTAGTATTCGGCGGGGGGGCCGGTAATGAGCAGTTCTTC | CASSLVFGGGAGNEQFF
TRBJ1-5 | TRBD1 | - | TRBV6-5 | TGTGCCTCGGCGACAGGGGTGGTAAGCAATCAGCCCCAGCATTTT | CASATGVVSNQPQHF
TRBJ1-2 | - | - | TRBV4-3 | TGCGCCAGCAGCCAAGATAGCGCGCGAGGCTACACCTTC | CASSQDSARGYTF
TRBJ2-5 | TRBD1 | once | TRBV7-2 | TGTGCCAGCAGCGGTAGGACAGGCGCGCAAGAGACCCAGTACTTC | CASSGRTGAQETQYF
TRBJ1-6 | TRBD1 | few | TRBV19 | TGTGCCAGTACCCGACAGGGGGACACCTATAATTCACCCCTCCACTTT | CASTRQGDTYNSPLHF
TRBJ2-1 | - | - | TRBV9 | TGTGCCAGCACCGAACGGGGGGCTAACAATGAGCAGTTCTTC | CASTERGANNEQFF
TRBJ1-5 | - | - | TRBV4-3 | TGCGCCAGCAGCCAGATAGCCCCAGTCTATAGCAATCAGCCCCAGCATTTT | CASSQIAPVYSNQPQHF
TRBJ2-7 | - | - | TRBV7-9 | TGTGCCAGCAGTTCGAGTACAGGACCCTACGAGCAGTACTTC | CASSSSTGPYEQYF
TRBJ2-2 | TRBD1 | - | TRBV7-9 | TGTGCCAGCAGCTTGGGACAGGGGAACACCGGGGAGCTGTTTTTT | CASSLGQGNTGELFF
TRBJ1-2 | TRBD1 | once | TRBV3-1/TRBV3-2 | TGTGCCAGCAGCCCTTATGGACAGGGACTAAACTATGGCTACACCTTC | CASSPYGQGLNYGYTF
TRBJ1-1 | TRBD1 | - | TRBV4-1 | TGCGCCAGCAGCCCAGTTGGGGGACAGGGGCCCCCGGAAGCTTTCTTT | CASSPVGGQGPPEAFF
TRBJ1-1 | TRBD1 | - | TRBV19 | TGTGCCAGTACCACTATCGACAGGGTCAGGGGGAACACTGAAGCTTTCTTT | CASTTIDRVRGNTEAFF
TRBJ1-6 | - | few | TRBV9 | TGTGCCAGCAGCCCCTCCCGGGGGTATAATTCACCCCTCCACTTT | CASSPSRGYNSPLHF